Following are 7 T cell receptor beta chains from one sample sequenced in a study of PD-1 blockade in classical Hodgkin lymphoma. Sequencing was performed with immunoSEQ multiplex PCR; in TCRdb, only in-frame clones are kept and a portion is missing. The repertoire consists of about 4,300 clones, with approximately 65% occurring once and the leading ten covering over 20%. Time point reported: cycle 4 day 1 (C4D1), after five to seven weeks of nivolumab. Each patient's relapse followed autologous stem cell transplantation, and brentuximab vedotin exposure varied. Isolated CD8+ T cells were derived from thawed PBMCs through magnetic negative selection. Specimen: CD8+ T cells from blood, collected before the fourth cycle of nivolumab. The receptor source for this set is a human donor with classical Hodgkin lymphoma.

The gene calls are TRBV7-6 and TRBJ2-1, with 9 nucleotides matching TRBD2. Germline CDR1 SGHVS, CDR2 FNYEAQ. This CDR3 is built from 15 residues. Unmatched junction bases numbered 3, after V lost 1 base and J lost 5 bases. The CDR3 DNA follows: TGTGCCAGCAGCTTAGTAGCGGGGGCCCACAATGAGCAGTTCTTC. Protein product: CASSLVAGAHNEQFF.

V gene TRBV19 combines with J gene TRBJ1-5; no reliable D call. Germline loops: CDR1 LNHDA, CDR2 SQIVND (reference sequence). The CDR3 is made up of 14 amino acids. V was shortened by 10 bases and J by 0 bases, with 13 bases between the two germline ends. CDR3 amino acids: CATRWKDSNQPQHF. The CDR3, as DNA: TGTGCCACTCGATGGAAGGATAGCAATCAGCCCCAGCATTTT.

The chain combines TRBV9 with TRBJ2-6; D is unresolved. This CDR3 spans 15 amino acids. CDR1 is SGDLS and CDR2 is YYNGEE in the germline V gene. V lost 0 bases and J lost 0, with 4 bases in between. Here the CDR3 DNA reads TGTGCCAGCAGCGTAGACGGCTCTGGGGCCAACGTCCTGACTTTC. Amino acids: CASSVDGSGANVLTF.

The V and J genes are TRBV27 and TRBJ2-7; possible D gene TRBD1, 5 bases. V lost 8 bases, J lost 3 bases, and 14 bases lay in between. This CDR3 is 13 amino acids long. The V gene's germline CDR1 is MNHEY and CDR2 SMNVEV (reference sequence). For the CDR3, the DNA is TGTGCCAGCGGACAAGGCTATTTCTACGAGCAGTACTTC. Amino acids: CASGQGYFYEQYF.

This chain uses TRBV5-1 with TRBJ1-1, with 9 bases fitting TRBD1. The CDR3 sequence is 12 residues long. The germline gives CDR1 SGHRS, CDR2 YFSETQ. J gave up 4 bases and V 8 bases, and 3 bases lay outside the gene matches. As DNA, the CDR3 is TGCGCCAGTACAGGGGGCAGCACTGAAGCTTTCTTT. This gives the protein CASTGGSTEAFF.

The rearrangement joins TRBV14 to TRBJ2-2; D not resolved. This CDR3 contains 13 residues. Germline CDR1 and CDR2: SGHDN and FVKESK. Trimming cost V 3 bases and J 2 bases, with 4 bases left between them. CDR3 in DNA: TGTGCCAGCAGCCAGACAAACACCGGGGAGCTGTTTTTT. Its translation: CASSQTNTGELFF. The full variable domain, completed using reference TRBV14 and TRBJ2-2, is EAGVTQFPSHSVIEKGQTVTLRCDPISGHDNLYWYRRVMGKEIKFLLHFVKESKQDESGMPNNRFLAERTGGTYSTLKVQPAELEDSGVYFCASSQTNTGELFFGEGSRLTVL.

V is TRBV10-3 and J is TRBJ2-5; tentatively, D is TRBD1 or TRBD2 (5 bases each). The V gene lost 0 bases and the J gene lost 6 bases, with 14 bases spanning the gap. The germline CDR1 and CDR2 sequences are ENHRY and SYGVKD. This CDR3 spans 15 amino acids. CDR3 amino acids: CAISESTGRLQTQYF. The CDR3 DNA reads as TGTGCCATCAGTGAGTCGACGGGACGTCTTCAGACCCAGTACTTC.